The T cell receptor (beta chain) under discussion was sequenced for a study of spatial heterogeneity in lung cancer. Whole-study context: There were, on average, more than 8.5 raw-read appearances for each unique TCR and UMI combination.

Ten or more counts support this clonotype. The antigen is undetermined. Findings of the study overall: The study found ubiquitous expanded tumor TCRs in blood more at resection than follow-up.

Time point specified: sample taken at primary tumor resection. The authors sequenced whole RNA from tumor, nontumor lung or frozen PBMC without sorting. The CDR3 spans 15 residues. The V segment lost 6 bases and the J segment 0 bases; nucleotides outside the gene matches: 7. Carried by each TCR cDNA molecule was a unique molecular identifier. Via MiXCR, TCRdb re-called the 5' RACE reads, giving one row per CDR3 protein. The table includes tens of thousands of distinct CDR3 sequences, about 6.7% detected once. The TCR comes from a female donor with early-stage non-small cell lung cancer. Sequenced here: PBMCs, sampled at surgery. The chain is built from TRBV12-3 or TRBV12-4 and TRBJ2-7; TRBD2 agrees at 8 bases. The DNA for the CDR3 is TGTGCCAGCAGCGTATTAGCGGGAAGCTCCTACGAGCAGTACTTC. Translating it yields CASSVLAGSSYEQYF.